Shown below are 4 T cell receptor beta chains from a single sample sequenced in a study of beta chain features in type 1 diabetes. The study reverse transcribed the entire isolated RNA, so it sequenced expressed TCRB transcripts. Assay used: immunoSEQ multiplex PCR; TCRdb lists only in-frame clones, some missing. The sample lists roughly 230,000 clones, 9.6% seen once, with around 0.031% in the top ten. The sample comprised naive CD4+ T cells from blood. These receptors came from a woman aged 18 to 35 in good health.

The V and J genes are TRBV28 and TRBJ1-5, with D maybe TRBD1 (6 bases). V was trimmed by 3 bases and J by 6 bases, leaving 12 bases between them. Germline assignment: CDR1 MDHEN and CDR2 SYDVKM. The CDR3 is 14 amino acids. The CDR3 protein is CASSFRGGGQPQHF. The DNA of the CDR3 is TGTGCCAGCAGTTTCAGGGGCGGGGGTCAGCCCCAGCATTTT.

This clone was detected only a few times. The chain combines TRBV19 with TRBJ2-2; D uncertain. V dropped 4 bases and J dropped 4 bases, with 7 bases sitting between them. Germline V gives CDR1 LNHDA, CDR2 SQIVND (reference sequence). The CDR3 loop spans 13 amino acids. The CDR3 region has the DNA TGTGCCAGTAGTACACAGATCACCGGGGAGCTGTTTTTT. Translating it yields CASSTQITGELFF. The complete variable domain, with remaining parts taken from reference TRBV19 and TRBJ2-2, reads DGGITQSPKYLFRKEGQNVTLSCEQNLNHDAMYWYRQDPGQGLRLIYYSQIVNDFQKGDIAEGYSVSREKKESFPLTVTSAQKNPTAFYLCASSTQITGELFFGEGSRLTVL.

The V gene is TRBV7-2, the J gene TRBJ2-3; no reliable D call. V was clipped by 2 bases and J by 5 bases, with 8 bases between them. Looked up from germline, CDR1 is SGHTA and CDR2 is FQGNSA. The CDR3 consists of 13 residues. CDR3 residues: CASSLNRGDTQYF. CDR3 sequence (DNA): TGTGCCAGCAGCTTAAACCGCGGAGATACGCAGTATTTT.

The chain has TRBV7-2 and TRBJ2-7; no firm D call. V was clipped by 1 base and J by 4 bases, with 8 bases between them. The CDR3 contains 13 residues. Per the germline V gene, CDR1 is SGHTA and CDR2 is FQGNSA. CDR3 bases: TGTGCCAGCAGCTTAGGCGTACGATACGAGCAGTACTTC. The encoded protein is CASSLGVRYEQYF. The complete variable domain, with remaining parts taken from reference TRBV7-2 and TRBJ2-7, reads GAGVSQSPSNKVTEKGKDVELRCDPISGHTALYWYRQSLGQGLEFLIYFQGNSAPDKSGLPSDRFSAERTGGSVSTLTIQRTQQEDSAVYLCASSLGVRYEQYFGPGTRLTVT.